The rows below give T cell receptor beta chains drawn from one sample of a study of T cell responses to AZD1222 COVID-19 vaccine. This table comes from immunoSEQ multiplex PCR, and its TCRdb copy is limited to in-frame clones, with some not included. The table shows 150,000 to 250,000 clones, with approximately 95% occurring only once. The specimen comprised peripheral blood, sampled 28 days after the second AZD1222 dose. Receptors originate from an adult who received the AZD1222 COVID-19 vaccine. CDR3s include the opening cysteine and the closing phenylalanine or tryptophan. The order of the fields is clone size, V gene, J gene, D gene, CDR3 protein, CDR3 DNA. D genes are given only for firm matches. Some rows have no size entry. The others give once, few or many, or a class for an expanded clone.

clone size: .; V gene: TRBV7-8; J gene: TRBJ1-1; D gene: .; CDR3 protein: CASSFSGPPGTEAFF; CDR3 DNA: TGTGCCAGCAGTTTTTCCGGACCCCCGGGCACTGAAGCTTTCTTT
clone size: .; V gene: TRBV28; J gene: TRBJ2-7; D gene: .; CDR3 protein: CASSLASTADHYEQYF; CDR3 DNA: TGTGCCAGCAGTCTCGCTTCGACAGCCGACCACTACGAGCAGTACTTC
clone size: .; V gene: TRBV24-1; J gene: TRBJ2-2; D gene: TRBD2; CDR3 protein: CATSDPSGANTGELFF; CDR3 DNA: TGTGCCACCAGTGACCCTAGCGGGGCGAACACCGGGGAGCTGTTTTTT
clone size: .; V gene: TRBV28; J gene: TRBJ1-2; D gene: TRBD1; CDR3 protein: CASSPGQRNYGYTF; CDR3 DNA: TGTGCCAGCAGCCCGGGACAGCGAAACTATGGCTACACCTTC
clone size: .; V gene: TRBV14; J gene: TRBJ1-1; D gene: .; CDR3 protein: CASSQDPGIMNTEAFF; CDR3 DNA: TGTGCCAGCAGCCAAGATCCCGGGATTATGAACACTGAAGCTTTCTTT
clone size: .; V gene: TRBV18; J gene: TRBJ1-6; D gene: TRBD1; CDR3 protein: CASSLRDRSSPLHF; CDR3 DNA: TGTGCCAGCTCACTCCGGGACAGGAGTTCACCCCTCCACTTT
clone size: .; V gene: TRBV5-1; J gene: TRBJ2-5; D gene: .; CDR3 protein: CASSLAQGGRAETQYF; CDR3 DNA: TGCGCCAGCAGCTTGGCACAGGGCGGTAGGGCAGAGACCCAGTACTTC
clone size: .; V gene: TRBV19; J gene: TRBJ1-3; D gene: TRBD1; CDR3 protein: CATRDRGRDTIYF; CDR3 DNA: TGTGCCACCCGAGACAGGGGACGGGACACCATATATTTT
clone size: .; V gene: TRBV6-1; J gene: TRBJ1-3; D gene: .; CDR3 protein: CASSELQGPGNTIYF; CDR3 DNA: TGTGCCAGCAGTGAACTACAGGGTCCTGGAAACACCATATATTTT
clone size: .; V gene: TRBV19; J gene: TRBJ1-6; D gene: .; CDR3 protein: CASSPSYQGWNSPLHF; CDR3 DNA: TGTGCCAGTAGTCCCAGTTATCAAGGGTGGAATTCACCCCTCCACTTT
clone size: .; V gene: TRBV18; J gene: TRBJ2-1; D gene: .; CDR3 protein: CASSPAATDNEQFF; CDR3 DNA: TGTGCCAGCTCACCAGCCGCGACCGACAATGAGCAGTTCTTC
clone size: once; V gene: TRBV5-6; J gene: TRBJ1-3; D gene: .; CDR3 protein: CASSFSGSGNTIYF; CDR3 DNA: TGTGCCAGCAGCTTCAGCGGGTCTGGAAACACCATATATTTT
clone size: .; V gene: TRBV10-3; J gene: TRBJ2-7; D gene: TRBD2; CDR3 protein: CAISVAVGPSGGYEQYF; CDR3 DNA: TGTGCCATCAGTGTCGCCGTGGGCCCTAGCGGGGGCTACGAGCAGTACTTC
clone size: .; V gene: TRBV12-3/TRBV12-4; J gene: TRBJ1-2; D gene: .; CDR3 protein: CASSLANGYTF; CDR3 DNA: TGTGCCAGCAGTTTAGCCAATGGCTACACCTTC
clone size: .; V gene: TRBV3-1/TRBV3-2; J gene: TRBJ2-4; D gene: .; CDR3 protein: CASSHTPGVAKNIQYF; CDR3 DNA: TGTGCCAGCAGCCACACGCCGGGGGTGGCCAAAAACATTCAGTACTTC
clone size: .; V gene: TRBV28; J gene: TRBJ1-5; D gene: .; CDR3 protein: CASSLGQQGRQPQHF; CDR3 DNA: TGTGCCAGCAGTTTAGGTCAACAAGGGCGACAGCCCCAGCATTTT
clone size: .; V gene: TRBV10-3; J gene: TRBJ1-6; D gene: .; CDR3 protein: CAISGNGDNSPLHF; CDR3 DNA: TGTGCCATCAGTGGAAACGGCGATAATTCACCCCTCCACTTT
clone size: .; V gene: TRBV7-2; J gene: TRBJ2-5; D gene: .; CDR3 protein: CASSSSRGGPAETQYF; CDR3 DNA: TGTGCCAGCAGCTCCTCCCGAGGGGGGCCGGCAGAGACCCAGTACTTC
clone size: .; V gene: TRBV6-5; J gene: TRBJ2-3; D gene: .; CDR3 protein: CASRLGGLITDTQYF; CDR3 DNA: TGTGCCAGCAGACTAGGGGGACTAATCACAGATACGCAGTATTTT
clone size: .; V gene: TRBV7-2; J gene: TRBJ1-1; D gene: TRBD1; CDR3 protein: CASRPLRTGQWTEAFF; CDR3 DNA: TGTGCCAGCAGACCTCTTCGGACAGGACAGTGGACTGAAGCTTTCTTT
clone size: .; V gene: TRBV30; J gene: TRBJ1-1; D gene: TRBD1; CDR3 protein: CAWSSTSRGLNTEAFF; CDR3 DNA: TGTGCCTGGAGCTCGACGTCCAGGGGGCTGAACACTGAAGCTTTCTTT
clone size: .; V gene: TRBV2; J gene: TRBJ1-1; D gene: .; CDR3 protein: CASSEVNGGMGEAFF; CDR3 DNA: TGTGCCAGCAGTGAAGTAAACGGAGGAATGGGTGAAGCTTTCTTT
clone size: once; V gene: TRBV5-6; J gene: TRBJ2-7; D gene: .; CDR3 protein: CASSSGPPPLEQYF; CDR3 DNA: TGTGCCAGCAGCTCAGGGCCTCCCCCCCTCGAGCAGTACTTC
clone size: .; V gene: TRBV5-1; J gene: TRBJ1-5; D gene: .; CDR3 protein: CASSINQNQPQHF; CDR3 DNA: TGCGCCAGCAGTATAAACCAGAATCAGCCCCAGCATTTT
clone size: .; V gene: TRBV20-1; J gene: TRBJ2-7; D gene: TRBD1; CDR3 protein: CSASELGTGRSYEQYF; CDR3 DNA: TGCAGTGCTAGTGAGTTGGGGACAGGGAGATCCTACGAGCAGTACTTC
clone size: .; V gene: TRBV6-5; J gene: TRBJ1-3; D gene: .; CDR3 protein: CASSYSRTAGNTIYF; CDR3 DNA: TGTGCCAGCAGTTACTCCCGGACAGCTGGAAACACCATATATTTT
clone size: .; V gene: TRBV7-2; J gene: TRBJ1-1; D gene: TRBD1; CDR3 protein: CASSLDWMGTEPVEAFF; CDR3 DNA: TGTGCCAGCAGCTTAGATTGGATGGGGACAGAACCCGTAGAAGCTTTCTTT
clone size: .; V gene: TRBV7-2; J gene: TRBJ1-2; D gene: TRBD1; CDR3 protein: CASSQTRTGAQGGYTF; CDR3 DNA: TGTGCCAGCAGCCAGACCCGAACAGGGGCCCAGGGTGGCTACACCTTC
clone size: .; V gene: TRBV7-9; J gene: TRBJ1-6; D gene: TRBD1; CDR3 protein: CASSLGQGARNSPLHF; CDR3 DNA: TGTGCCAGCAGCTTGGGACAGGGGGCGCGAAATTCACCCCTCCACTTT
clone size: .; V gene: TRBV20-1; J gene: TRBJ1-5; D gene: .; CDR3 protein: CSARFAGQQHF; CDR3 DNA: TGCAGTGCTAGATTCGCGGGGCAGCAGCATTTT
clone size: .; V gene: TRBV7-2; J gene: TRBJ1-5; D gene: .; CDR3 protein: CASSLWNEQPQHF; CDR3 DNA: TGTGCCAGCAGCTTATGGAATGAACAGCCCCAGCATTTT
clone size: once; V gene: TRBV15; J gene: TRBJ1-1; D gene: .; CDR3 protein: CATSRASPGETEAFF; CDR3 DNA: TGTGCCACCAGCAGAGCGTCCCCAGGGGAAACTGAAGCTTTCTTT
clone size: .; V gene: TRBV7-9; J gene: TRBJ2-1; D gene: .; CDR3 protein: CASSLVADLQFF; CDR3 DNA: TGTGCCAGCAGCTTGGTTGCGGATTTACAGTTCTTC
clone size: .; V gene: TRBV9; J gene: TRBJ1-2; D gene: .; CDR3 protein: CASSVEVGSYTF; CDR3 DNA: TGTGCCAGCAGCGTAGAAGTCGGGAGCTACACCTTC
clone size: .; V gene: TRBV30; J gene: TRBJ1-5; D gene: .; CDR3 protein: CAWRGGDQGPQHF; CDR3 DNA: TGTGCCTGGCGGGGCGGGGACCAAGGGCCCCAGCATTTT
clone size: .; V gene: TRBV5-1; J gene: TRBJ2-7; D gene: TRBD2; CDR3 protein: CASSPGTSGAEQYF; CDR3 DNA: TGCGCCAGCAGCCCCGGGACTAGCGGGGCCGAGCAGTACTTC
clone size: .; V gene: TRBV4-1; J gene: TRBJ1-2; D gene: .; CDR3 protein: CASSRDAGDGYTF; CDR3 DNA: TGCGCCAGCAGCCGCGACGCAGGGGATGGCTACACCTTC